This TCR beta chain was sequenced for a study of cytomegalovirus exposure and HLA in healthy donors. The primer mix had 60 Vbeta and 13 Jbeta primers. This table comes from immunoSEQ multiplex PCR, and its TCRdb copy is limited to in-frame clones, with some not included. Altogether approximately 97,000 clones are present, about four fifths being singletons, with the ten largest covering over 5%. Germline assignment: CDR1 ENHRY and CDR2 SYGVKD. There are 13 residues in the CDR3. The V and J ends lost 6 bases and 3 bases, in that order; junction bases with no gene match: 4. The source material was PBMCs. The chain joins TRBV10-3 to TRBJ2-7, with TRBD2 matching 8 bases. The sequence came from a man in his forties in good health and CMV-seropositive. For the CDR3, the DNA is TGTGCCATCAGCGTCCGGGGGGGCTACGAGCAGTACTTC. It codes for CAISVRGGYEQYF.